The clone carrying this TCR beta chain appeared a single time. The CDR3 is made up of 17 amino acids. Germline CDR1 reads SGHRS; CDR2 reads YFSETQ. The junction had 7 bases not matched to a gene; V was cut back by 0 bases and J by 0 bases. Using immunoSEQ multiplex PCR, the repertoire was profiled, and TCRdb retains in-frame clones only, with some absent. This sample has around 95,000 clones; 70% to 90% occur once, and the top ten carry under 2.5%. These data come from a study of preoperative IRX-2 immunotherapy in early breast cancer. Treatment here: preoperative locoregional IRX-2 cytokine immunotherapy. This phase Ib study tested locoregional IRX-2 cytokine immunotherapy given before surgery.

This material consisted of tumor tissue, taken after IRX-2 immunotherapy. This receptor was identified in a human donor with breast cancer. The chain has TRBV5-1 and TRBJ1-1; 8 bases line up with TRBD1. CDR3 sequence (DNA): TGCGCCAGCAGCTTGGGGGGGACAGGACCCATGAACACTGAAGCTTTCTTT. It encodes CASSLGGTGPMNTEAFF.